This record covers a single T cell receptor beta chain. Its antigen is not known. The record originates from a study of T cell repertoires in cytomegalovirus infection. V was clipped by 6 bases and J by 2 bases; unmatched bases: 9. Germline CDR1 and CDR2: MNHEY and SVGAGI. The CDR3 is 16 amino acids. TCRdb passed the reads through MiXCR, listing each CDR3 protein once. The sample lists about 920,000 distinct CDR3 sequences, roughly 30% occurring once. This chain joins TRBV6-5 and TRBJ2-3; 9 bases fit TRBD2. Material: cultured CD8+ T cells from PBMCs, obtained from culture after CMV antigen stimulation. The sequence was obtained from a human donor in good health (CMV status not recorded). Some clones in this sample may be carry-over from other donors' samples. The CDR3 reads CASSRGGDLITDTQYF. The CDR3 DNA reads TGTGCCAGCAGCCGCGGGGGGGACCTGATCACAGATACGCAGTATTTT.